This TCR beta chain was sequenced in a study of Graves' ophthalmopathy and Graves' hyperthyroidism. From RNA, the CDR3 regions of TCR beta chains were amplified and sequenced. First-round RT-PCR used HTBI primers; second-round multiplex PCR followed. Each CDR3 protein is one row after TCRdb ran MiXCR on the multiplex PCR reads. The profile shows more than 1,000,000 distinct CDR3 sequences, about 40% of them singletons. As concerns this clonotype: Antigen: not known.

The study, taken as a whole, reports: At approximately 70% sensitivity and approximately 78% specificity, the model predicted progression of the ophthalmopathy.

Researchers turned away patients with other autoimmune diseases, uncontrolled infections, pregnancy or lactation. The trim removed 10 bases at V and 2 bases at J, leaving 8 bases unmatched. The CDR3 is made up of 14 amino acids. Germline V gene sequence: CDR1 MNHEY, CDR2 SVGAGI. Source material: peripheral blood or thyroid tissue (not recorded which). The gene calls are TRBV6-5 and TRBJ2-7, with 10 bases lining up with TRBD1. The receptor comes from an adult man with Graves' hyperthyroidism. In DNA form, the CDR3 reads TGTGCCATCAGGGGACAGGGGAAAACCTACGAGCAGTACTTC. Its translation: CAIRGQGKTYEQYF.